This TCR beta chain came from a study of blood T cells in healthy people across ages. In the study overall: Per two T cells, about one barcoded beta molecule was captured through template switching.

The table lists this clonotype with many counts. The antigen is not known. For the second PCR, which ran for about 7 to 12 cycles, a sample-barcoded 5' primer and a J-beta primer mix were used. A tag from a template-switch adaptor with 12 random nucleotides marked each cDNA molecule. TCRdb itself ran the 5' RACE reads through MiXCR, one entry per CDR3 protein. The data hold 650,000 to 700,000 distinct CDR3 sequences, with approximately 31% observed a single time. The CDR3 runs 13 residues. Trimming took 5 bases from V and 12 from J; bases not matched to a gene: 10. The germline V gene encodes CDR1 MGHDK and CDR2 SYGVNS. Study results and limitations: Older age coincided with a roughly linear decline in TCR beta diversity per million T cells.

V and J are TRBV25-1 and TRBJ2-1; TRBD1 matches 7 bases. The receptor comes from a woman of 80 years or more in good health. The sequencing input was blood. The DNA of the CDR3 is TGTGCCAGCAGTAGGACAGGTACGGTCGGGCAGTTCTTC. It specifies CASSRTGTVGQFF.